Each of the 2 T cell receptor beta chains below was sequenced from the same sample in a study of T cell responses to AZD1222 COVID-19 vaccine. The method was immunoSEQ multiplex PCR; TCRdb's version includes in-frame clones alone and lacks a portion of them. The sample includes around 140,000 clones, approximately 92% of them seen just once. This specimen was peripheral blood, taken 28 days after the second AZD1222 dose. These receptors all stem from an adult who received the AZD1222 COVID-19 vaccine.

The V and J genes are TRBV19 and TRBJ1-2; no definite D call. The V and J ends lost 4 bases and 0 bases respectively, with 12 bases between them. The germline V gene encodes CDR1 LNHDA and CDR2 SQIVND (reference sequence). The CDR3 extends over 15 amino acids. In DNA form, the CDR3 reads TGTGCCAGTAGTACCTTAGCGAGGGCTAACTATGGCTACACCTTC. Translating it yields CASSTLARANYGYTF.

This chain links TRBV7-2 with TRBJ2-3; the D is unclear. The CDR3 contains 16 residues. The germline CDR1 and CDR2 sequences are SGHTA and FQGNSA. V was pared by 1 base and J by 0 bases, with 11 bases between. The CDR3 DNA reads TGTGCCAGCAGCTTAGTGTTACGTGGAAGCACAGATACGCAGTATTTT. Protein: CASSLVLRGSTDTQYF.